This T cell receptor beta chain is drawn from a study of breast tumors, draining lymph nodes, adjacent tissues. Trimming removed 0 bases from V and 5 bases from J, with 11 bases in between. Per germline, CDR1 SGHRS and CDR2 YFSETQ. The CDR3 length is 14 residues. Each CDR3 protein is one row after TCRdb ran MiXCR on the multiplex PCR reads. The repertoire holds about 140,000 distinct CDR3 sequences, approximately 32% seen once, with about 2.5% in the top ten. The lymph nodes were axillary draining lymph nodes from breast cancer patients. The TCR was taken from a female donor with breast cancer. Some clones in this sample may be carry-over from other donors' samples. The V call is TRBV5-1, the J call TRBJ1-1, with D tentatively TRBD1 (5 bases). The material sequenced was axillary lymph node tissue. CDR3 protein: CASSLVGEGTEAFF. The CDR3 DNA follows: TGCGCCAGCAGCTTGGTCGGGGAGGGGACTGAAGCTTTCTTT. The full variable domain, with the rest looked up from reference TRBV5-1 and TRBJ1-1, is KAGVTQTPRYLIKTRGQQVTLSCSPISGHRSVSWYQQTPGQGLQFLFEYFSETQRNKGNFPGRFSGRQFSNSRSEMNVSTLELGDSALYLCASSLVGEGTEAFFGQGTRLTVV.